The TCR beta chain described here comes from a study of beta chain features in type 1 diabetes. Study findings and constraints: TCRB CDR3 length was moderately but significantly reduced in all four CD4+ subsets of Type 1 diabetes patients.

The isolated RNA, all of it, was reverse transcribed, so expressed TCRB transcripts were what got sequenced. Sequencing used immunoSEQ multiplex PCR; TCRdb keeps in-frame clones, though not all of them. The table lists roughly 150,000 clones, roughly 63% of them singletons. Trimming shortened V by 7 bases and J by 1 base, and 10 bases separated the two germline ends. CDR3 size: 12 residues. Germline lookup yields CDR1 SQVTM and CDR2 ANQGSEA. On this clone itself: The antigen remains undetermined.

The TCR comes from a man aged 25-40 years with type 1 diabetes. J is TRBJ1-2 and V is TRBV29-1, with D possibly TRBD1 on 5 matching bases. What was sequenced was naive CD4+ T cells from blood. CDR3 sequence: CSGQKNNYGYTF. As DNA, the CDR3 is TGCAGCGGACAGAAAAATAACTATGGCTACACCTTC.